The following is a T cell receptor (beta chain) sequence with its context. As yet, its antigen is unknown. Study processing details: To classify distant metastasis in papillary thyroid cancer, a model was built from CDR3 differences across clinicopathological groups. TCRdb re-called clones via MiXCR from the PCR reads. What appears here as the V and J calls and clone size reflects TCRdb's work, not the paper's. The sample shows some 4,000 clones, about 31% of them seen only once. Prior to thyroid surgery, none of the patients had received any treatment. The data were taken from a study of metastatic and nonmetastatic thyroid tumors. Background on the study: Repertoires of blood and of tissue (tumor or nodule) from malignant and benign thyroid patients were compared. Findings and limits, study-wide: Malignant tumors reportedly showed significantly higher TCR beta diversity than benign nodules in both blood and tumor.

Per germline, CDR1 SGHVS and CDR2 FNYEAQ. V lost 5 bases, J lost 3 bases, and 11 bases lay in between. The CDR3 is made up of 13 amino acids. This receptor was identified in a female donor with papillary thyroid cancer or a benign thyroid nodule (not recorded which). Some clones in this sample may be carry-over from other donors' samples. Input material: adjacent normal tissue. V gene TRBV7-6 combines with J gene TRBJ2-7; D gene unclear. CDR3 in amino acids: CASSRTQFYEQYF. The CDR3 DNA reads TGTGCCAGCAGCCGCACGCAGTTCTACGAGCAGTACTTC.